The clone carrying this T cell receptor (beta chain) came up a few times. Its antigen is currently unknown. The CDR3 loop spans 15 amino acids. Germline lookup yields CDR1 GTSNPN and CDR2 SVGIG (reference sequence). V was pared by 1 base and J by 7 bases, with 9 bases of the junction left unmatched. Since all of the isolated RNA was reverse transcribed, expressed TCRB transcripts were what got sequenced. TCRdb's table, derived via immunoSEQ multiplex PCR, lists solely in-frame clones and lacks some. The repertoire consists of around 710,000 clones, with 9.5% to 15% occurring once and the leading ten covering roughly 0.12%. These data are taken from a study of beta chain features in type 1 diabetes. Study background: Sorted cells, around 100 million in number, were examined across all samples.

Study results and caveats: For Type 1 diabetes patients, all four CD4+ subsets carried TCRB CDR3s that were moderately but significantly shorter.

Without exception, sorted populations had purity beyond 95%. V is TRBV30 and J is TRBJ1-4; TRBD1 aligns across 7 bases. The sequenced sample was naive CD4+ T cells from blood. The receptor was derived from a man in his thirties or forties with type 1 diabetes. The CDR3 is CAWSDWTGEGEKLFF. DNA of the CDR3: TGTGCCTGGAGTGATTGGACAGGAGAGGGTGAAAAACTGTTTTTT. Full variable domain (outside the CDR3, taken from reference TRBV30 and TRBJ1-4): SQTIHQWPATLVQPVGSPLSLECTVEGTSNPNLYWYRQAAGRGLQLLFYSVGIGQISSEVPQNLSASRPQDRQFILSSKKLLLSDSGFYLCAWSDWTGEGEKLFFGSGTQLSVL.